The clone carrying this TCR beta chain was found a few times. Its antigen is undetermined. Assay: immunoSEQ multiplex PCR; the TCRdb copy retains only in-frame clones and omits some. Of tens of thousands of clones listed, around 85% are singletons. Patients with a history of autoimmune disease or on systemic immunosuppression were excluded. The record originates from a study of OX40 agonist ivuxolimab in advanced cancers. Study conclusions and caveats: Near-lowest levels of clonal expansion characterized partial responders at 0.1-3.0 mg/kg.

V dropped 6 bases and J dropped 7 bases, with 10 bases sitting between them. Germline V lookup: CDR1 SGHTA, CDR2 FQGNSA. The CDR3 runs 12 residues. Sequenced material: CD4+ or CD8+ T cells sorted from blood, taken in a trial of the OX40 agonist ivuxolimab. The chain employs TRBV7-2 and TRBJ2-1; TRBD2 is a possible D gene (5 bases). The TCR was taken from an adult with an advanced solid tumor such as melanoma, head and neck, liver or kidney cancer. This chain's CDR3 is CASRPPGNEQFF. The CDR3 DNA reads TGTGCCAGCAGGCCTCCGGGGAATGAGCAGTTCTTC.